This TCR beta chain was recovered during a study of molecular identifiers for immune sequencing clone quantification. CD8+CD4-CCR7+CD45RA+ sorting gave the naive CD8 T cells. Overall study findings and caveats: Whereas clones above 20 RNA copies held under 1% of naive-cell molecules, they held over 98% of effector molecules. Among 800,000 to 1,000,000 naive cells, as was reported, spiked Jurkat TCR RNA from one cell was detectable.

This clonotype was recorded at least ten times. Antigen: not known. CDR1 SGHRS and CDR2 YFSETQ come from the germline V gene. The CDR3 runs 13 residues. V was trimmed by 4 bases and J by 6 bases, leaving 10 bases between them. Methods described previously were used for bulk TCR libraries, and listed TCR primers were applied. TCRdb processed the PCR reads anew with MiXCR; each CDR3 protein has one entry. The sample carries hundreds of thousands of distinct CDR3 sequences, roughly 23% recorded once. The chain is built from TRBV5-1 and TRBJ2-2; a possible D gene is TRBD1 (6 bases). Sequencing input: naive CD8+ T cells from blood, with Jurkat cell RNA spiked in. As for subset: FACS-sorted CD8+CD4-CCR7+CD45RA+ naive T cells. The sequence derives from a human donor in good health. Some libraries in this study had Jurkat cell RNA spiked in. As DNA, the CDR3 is TGCGCCAGCAGCGAACAGGGATCCGGGGAGCTGTTTTTT. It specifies CASSEQGSGELFF.